Below are 4 T cell receptor beta chains sequenced from a single sample in a study of CD8 T cells in ankylosing spondylitis (dated 2017 in TCRdb). Library preparation was by 5' RACE. Instrument on record: Illumina HiSeq 2500. TCRdb's own reprocessing of the public reads used fastp at Q25 and MiXCR and kept productive beta chains. Duplicate CDR3 protein sequences are folded into a single record with the most common DNA and genes. Here the sample has around 770,000 distinct CDR3 sequences; approximately 12% occur a single time. Roughly 0.51% of the sample is in the top ten clones. The full study reports these points: A TCR beta motif made up of several highly homologous amino acid variants appeared to be characteristic of blood from ankylosing spondylitis patients.

No cognate antigen is known for these TCRs. Input material: blood, either unsorted or a sorted T cell fraction (not recorded which). These receptors came from a male donor with ankylosing spondylitis.

This clonotype was observed a few times. The V call is TRBV5-1, the J call TRBJ2-4; unclear D gene. V was shortened by 0 bases and J by 0 bases, with 4 bases between the two germline ends. Germline V gene data show CDR1 as SGHRS and CDR2 as YFSETQ. The length of the CDR3 is 14 residues. CDR3 protein: CASSLEPAKNIQYF. The CDR3 DNA sequence: TGCGCCAGCAGCTTGGAACCAGCCAAAAACATTCAGTACTTC.

The gene calls are TRBV7-9 and TRBJ2-1, with 7 nucleotides matching TRBD2. Trimming removed 5 bases from V and 9 bases from J; junction bases left unmatched: 13. CDR1 is SEHNR, CDR2 FQNEAQ, per germline (reference sequence). The CDR3 is 15 amino acids. This chain's CDR3 is CASSLRDYAAGEQFF. CDR3 coding DNA: TGTGCCAGCAGCCTCCGGGACTACGCGGCCGGTGAGCAGTTCTTC.

In its sample, this clonotype was seen many times. The chain couples TRBV5-1 to TRBJ1-2; D remains ambiguous. Trimming stripped 2 bases from V and 6 bases from J, with 14 bases between. From germline, CDR1 is SGHRS and CDR2 YFSETQ. The CDR3 consists of 14 residues. The CDR3: CASSFDGPWDGYTF. Here the CDR3 DNA reads TGCGCCAGCAGCTTTGATGGCCCTTGGGATGGCTACACCTTC.

This rearrangement joins TRBV7-2 to TRBJ2-7; unclear D gene. Germline loops: CDR1 SGHTA, CDR2 FQGNSA. CDR3 length equals 14 residues. V dropped 2 bases and J dropped 3 bases, with 11 bases sitting between them. The CDR3, as DNA: TGTGCCAGCAGCTTACCCCGACAAGGCTACGAGCAGTACTTC. Translating it yields CASSLPRQGYEQYF.